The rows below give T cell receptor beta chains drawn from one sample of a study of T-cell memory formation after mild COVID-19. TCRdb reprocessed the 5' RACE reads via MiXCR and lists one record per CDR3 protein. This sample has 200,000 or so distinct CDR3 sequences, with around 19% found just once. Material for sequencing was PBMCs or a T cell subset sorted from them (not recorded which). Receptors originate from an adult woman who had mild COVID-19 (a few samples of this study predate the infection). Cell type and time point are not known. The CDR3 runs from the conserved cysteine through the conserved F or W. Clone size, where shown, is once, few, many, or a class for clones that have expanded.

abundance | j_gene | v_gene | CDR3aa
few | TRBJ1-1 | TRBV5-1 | CASSPNRAPEAFF
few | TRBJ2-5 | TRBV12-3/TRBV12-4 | CASSPTDGYGETQYF
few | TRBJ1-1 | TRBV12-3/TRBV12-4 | CASSYNRAAEAFF
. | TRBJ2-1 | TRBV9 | CASSVVLDGIGDEQFF
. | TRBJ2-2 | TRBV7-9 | CASSFFDAGELFF
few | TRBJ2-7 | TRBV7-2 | CASSLGGVTYEQYF
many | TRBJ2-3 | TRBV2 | CASGRPAGGTDTQYF
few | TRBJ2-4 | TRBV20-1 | CSADGGPAGAKNIQYF
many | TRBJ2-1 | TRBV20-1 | CSAAEVGGTHNEQFF
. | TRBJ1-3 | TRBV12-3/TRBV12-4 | CASRDFGTAFSGNTIYF
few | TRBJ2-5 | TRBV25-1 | CASSAAGTQYF
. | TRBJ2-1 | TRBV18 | CASSRSGTVSYNEQFF
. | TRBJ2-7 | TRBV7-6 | CASSSYRHDYEQYF
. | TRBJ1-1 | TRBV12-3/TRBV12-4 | CASIRTAEAFF
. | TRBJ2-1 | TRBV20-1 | CSARDWDEQFF
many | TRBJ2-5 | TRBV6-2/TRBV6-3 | CASSYSFSETQYF
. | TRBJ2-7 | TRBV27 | CASSLSTSGSYEQYF
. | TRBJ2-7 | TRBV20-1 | CSAREGGRGYEQYF
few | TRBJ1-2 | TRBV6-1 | CASSESRGSFAGYTF
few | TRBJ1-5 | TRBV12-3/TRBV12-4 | CASSFGQVPKQPQHF
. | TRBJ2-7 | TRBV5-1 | CASSGPDTYEQYF
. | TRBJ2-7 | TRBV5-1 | CASSLGRLAGDYEQYF
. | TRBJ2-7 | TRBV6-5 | CASSASGGTYEQYF
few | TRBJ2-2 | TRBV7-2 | CASTFREQGSGELFF
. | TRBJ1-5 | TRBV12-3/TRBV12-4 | CASSHRARGNQPQHF
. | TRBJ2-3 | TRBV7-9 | CASSIGLAGDTQYF
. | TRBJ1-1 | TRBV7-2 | CASSQRGILGKSTEAFF
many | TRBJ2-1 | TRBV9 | CASSVVTGGANEQFF
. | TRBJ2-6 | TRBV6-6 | CASGLPSGANVLTF
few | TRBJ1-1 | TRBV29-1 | CSVRGWDTEAFF
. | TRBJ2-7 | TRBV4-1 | CASSPAGRYEQYF
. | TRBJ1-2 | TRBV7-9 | CASSLDHSNYGYTF
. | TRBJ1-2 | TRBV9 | CASSLDRTNYGYTF
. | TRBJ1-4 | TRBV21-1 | CASSLTRGLMKNCFF
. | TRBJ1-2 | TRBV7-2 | CASSLDGYGYTF
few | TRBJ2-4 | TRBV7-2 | CASRAAGAKNIQYF
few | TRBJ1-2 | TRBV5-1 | CASSLDSLGSYGYTF
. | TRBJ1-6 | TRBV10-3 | CAISERGGQFNSPLHF
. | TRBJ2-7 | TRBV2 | CASSVSPSYEQYF
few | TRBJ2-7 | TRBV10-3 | CATRGAAGSYEQYF
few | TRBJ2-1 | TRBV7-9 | CASSSGGRYEQFF
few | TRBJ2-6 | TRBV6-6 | CASQGRGGDLSGANVLTF
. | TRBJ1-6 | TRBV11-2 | CASSSDTPNSPLHF